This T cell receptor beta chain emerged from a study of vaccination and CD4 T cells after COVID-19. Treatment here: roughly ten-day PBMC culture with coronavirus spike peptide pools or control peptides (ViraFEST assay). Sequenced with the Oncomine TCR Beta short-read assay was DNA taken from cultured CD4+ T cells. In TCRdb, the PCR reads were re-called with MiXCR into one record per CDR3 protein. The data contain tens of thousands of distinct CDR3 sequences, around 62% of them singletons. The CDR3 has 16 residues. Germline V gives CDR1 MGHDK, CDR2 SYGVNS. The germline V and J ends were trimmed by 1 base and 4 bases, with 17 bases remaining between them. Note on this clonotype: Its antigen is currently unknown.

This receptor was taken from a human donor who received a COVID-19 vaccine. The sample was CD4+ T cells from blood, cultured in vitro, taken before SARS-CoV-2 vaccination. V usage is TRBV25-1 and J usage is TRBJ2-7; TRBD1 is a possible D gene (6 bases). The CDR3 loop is CASSEFGGEGPYEQYF. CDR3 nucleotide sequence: TGTGCCAGCAGTGAATTTGGGGGCGAGGGGCCTTACGAGCAGTACTTC.